These 27 T cell receptor beta chains were sequenced from one sample in a study of regulatory T cells in long-lasting Graves disease. Arm-PCR of CDR3 regions with iRepertoire HTBI primers generated TCR beta libraries. TCRdb fed the multiplex PCR reads into MiXCR, producing one record per CDR3 protein. Here the sample spans more than 300,000 distinct CDR3 sequences, approximately 23% being singletons. Regarding time point: persistent/refractory GD, antithyroid drugs over 5 years with positive TRAb. Preparation of the TCR library used RNA extracted from PBMCs. The sample was peripheral blood mononuclear cells (PBMCs), taken when the disease was refractory, from a patient treated with antithyroid drugs. Receptors were obtained from a woman in her thirties or forties with Graves disease.

The chain is built from TRBV5-1 and TRBJ2-6; D not certain. The V end was cut by 0 bases, the J end by 3 bases, with 4 bases between. Germline CDR1 and CDR2: SGHRS and YFSETQ. The CDR3 loop spans 14 amino acids. The CDR3 DNA follows: TGCGCCAGCAGCTTGGTTTTTGGGGCCAACGTCCTGACTTTC. This sequence encodes CASSLVFGANVLTF.

This clonotype has only a few counts. This sequence joins TRBV11-2 and TRBJ1-2; D not resolved. The CDR3 contains 13 residues. The V end was cut by 1 base, the J end by 8 bases, with 11 bases between. CDR1 and CDR2 from the germline V gene are SGHAT and FQNNGV. The CDR3 sequence: CASSLVQVGGYTF. DNA of the CDR3: TGTGCCAGCAGCTTAGTGCAGGTGGGAGGCTACACCTTC.

Only a few counts were recorded for this clonotype. The V and J genes are TRBV6-4 and TRBJ1-1, with 9 bases fitting TRBD1. The length of the CDR3 is 16 residues. V was pared by 5 bases and J by 1 base, with 8 bases of the junction left unmatched. Germline CDR1 and CDR2: MRHNA and SNTAGT. CDR3 nucleotide sequence: TGTGCCAGCAGTTACAGACCGGGACAGGGGAACACTGAAGCTTTCTTT. This codes for CASSYRPGQGNTEAFF.

CDR3 DNA sequence: TGTGCCAGCAGTGAGATACAGCCCGCGAACACCGGGGAGCTGTTTTTT. It specifies CASSEIQPANTGELFF. This chain links TRBV25-1 with TRBJ2-2; D unresolved. Trimming removed 3 bases at V and 0 bases at J, with 11 bases between. Germline CDR1 and CDR2: MGHDK and SYGVNS. The CDR3 runs 16 residues. Drawing the rest from reference TRBV25-1 and TRBJ2-2, the complete variable domain is EADIYQTPRYLVIGTGKKITLECSQTMGHDKMYWYQQDPGMELHLIHYSYGVNSTEKGDLSSESTVSRIRTEHFPLTLESARPSHTSQYLCASSEIQPANTGELFFGEGSRLTVL.

The V and J genes are TRBV5-1 and TRBJ2-7; a weak D match, TRBD2 (6 bases). CDR3 length: 16 amino acids. Germline V CDR1 and CDR2: SGHRS, YFSETQ. With 5 bases removed from V and 2 bases from J, the gap between germline ends came to 20 bases. The CDR3 nucleotides read TGCGCCAGCAGGGGGGGTATAGTGGGCGACGCCTACGAGCAGTACTTC. It encodes CASRGGIVGDAYEQYF. The full variable domain, in which reference TRBV5-1 and TRBJ2-7 provide the parts outside the CDR3, is KAGVTQTPRYLIKTRGQQVTLSCSPISGHRSVSWYQQTPGQGLQFLFEYFSETQRNKGNFPGRFSGRQFSNSRSEMNVSTLELGDSALYLCASRGGIVGDAYEQYFGPGTRLTVT.

This clonotype was counted only a few times. This chain connects TRBV6-1 to TRBJ2-2, with 10 bases fitting TRBD2. This CDR3 has 19 residues. After removal of 3 bases from V and 0 bases from J, the junction contained 10 bases not matched to a gene. Per germline, CDR1 MNHNS and CDR2 SASEGT. The CDR3 DNA reads TGTGCCAGCAGTGATCGAGTCGGGAGCGGGAGGGCGAACACCGGGGAGCTGTTTTTT. Residues: CASSDRVGSGRANTGELFF.

J is TRBJ2-7 and V is TRBV20-1, with D unresolved. V lost 7 bases to trimming and J lost 4 bases, with 14 bases between them. This CDR3 region has 12 residues. Germline CDR1 DFQATT, CDR2 SNEGSKA (reference sequence). In DNA form, the CDR3 reads TGCAGTGTAAGACCACTGGGATACGAGCAGTACTTC. Translation gives CSVRPLGYEQYF.

V and J are TRBV2 and TRBJ1-5, with 9 nucleotides matching TRBD1. The V gene end was trimmed by 4 bases and the J gene end by 6 bases; junction bases not matched to a gene: 4. CDR1 is SNHLY and CDR2 is FYNNEI in the germline V gene. There are 14 residues in the CDR3. The CDR3 bases are TGTGCCAGCAGTGCCGGACAGGGGTTTCAGCCCCAGCATTTT. Translated: CASSAGQGFQPQHF.

Remarks on this clonotype: A much larger clone differs by one base, so this may be a read error. V and J are TRBV6-2 or TRBV6-3 and TRBJ1-1; no firm D call. The CDR3 extends over 18 amino acids. V was clipped by 6 bases and J by 2 bases, with 25 bases between them. Germline V gives CDR1 MNHEY, CDR2 SVGEGT. In DNA form, the CDR3 reads TGTGCCAGCAGCGAAGTAGGGTCGGCCAGCGTGGTTAACACTGAAGCTTTCTTT. Its translation is CASSEVGSASVVNTEAFF.

This clonotype was counted once. This sequence is one base from a far larger clone and is likely a read error. This chain connects TRBV6-4 to TRBJ2-5; 7 bases are shared with TRBD2. This CDR3 is built from 14 residues. Germline CDR1 and CDR2: MRHNA and SNTAGT. CDR3 in DNA: TGTGCCAGCAGTGAAGATCCAGGGCGGGAGACCCCGTACTTC. Translating it yields CASSEDPGRETPYF.

This chain connects TRBV5-8 to TRBJ2-1; 10 bases line up with TRBD2. CDR3 length: 15 residues. V trimming: 4 bases; J trimming: 4 bases; junction bases outside the gene matches: 5. Germline V gene lookup returns CDR1 SGHTS and CDR2 YDEGEE. The CDR3 bases are TGTGCCAGCAGCCCCCGACTAGCGGGTTACAATGAGCAGTTCTTC. It is translated as CASSPRLAGYNEQFF. Complete variable domain (other parts from reference TRBV5-8 and TRBJ2-1): EAGVTQSPTHLIKTRGQQATLRCSPISGHTSVYWYQQALGLGLQFLLWYDEGEERNRGNFPPRFSGRQFPNYSSELNVNALELEDSALYLCASSPRLAGYNEQFFGPGTRLTVL.

This clonotype showed up many times. This chain connects TRBV12-3 or TRBV12-4 to TRBJ1-5, with D possibly matching TRBD1 (6 bases). This CDR3 comprises 15 residues. The V gene lost 6 bases and the J gene lost 2 bases, with 14 bases spanning the gap. The CDR3 bases are TGTGCCAGCAGCCCCACAGGGTCCGGCAATCAGCCCCAGCATTTT. Encoded protein: CASSPTGSGNQPQHF.

This clonotype showed up many times. The chain employs TRBV4-2 and TRBJ2-7; 7 nucleotides line up with TRBD2. The trim removed 0 bases at V and 0 bases at J, leaving 2 bases unmatched. CDR1 and CDR2 from the germline V gene are LGHNA and YNFKEQ. The CDR3 covers 15 residues. For the CDR3, the DNA is TGTGCCAGCAGCCAAGAAGCTAGCGGCTCCTACGAGCAGTACTTC. Protein sequence: CASSQEASGSYEQYF.

A few counts support this clonotype. J is TRBJ1-5 and V is TRBV11-3, with TRBD1 as a possible D gene (5 bases). Per germline, CDR1 SGHNT and CDR2 YENEEA. Trimming removed 7 bases from V and 1 base from J, with 11 bases in between. This CDR3 spans 14 amino acids. DNA of the CDR3: TGTGCCAGCACGCTCCGGGACAGCAATCAGCCCCAGCATTTT. This codes for CASTLRDSNQPQHF.

This clonotype was seen at least ten times. V is TRBV20-1 and J is TRBJ1-1, with D hard to call. CDR3 length: 12 amino acids. With 3 bases removed from V and 5 bases from J, the gap between germline ends came to 10 bases. Germline V CDR1 and CDR2: DFQATT, SNEGSKA (reference sequence). The CDR3 sequence is CSARPELTEAFF. The CDR3 DNA follows: TGCAGTGCTAGGCCGGAATTGACTGAAGCTTTCTTT.

CDR3 nucleotide sequence: TGCGCCAGCAGCTTGGTGGGGACAGGGAACTACGAGCAGTACTTC. Translated: CASSLVGTGNYEQYF. The V gene is TRBV5-1, the J gene TRBJ2-7, with 9 bases that match TRBD1. The ends lost 0 bases at V and 3 bases at J; junction bases unmatched: 4. The CDR3 length is 15 residues. CDR1 and CDR2 from the germline V gene are SGHRS and YFSETQ.

This clonotype was recorded at least ten times. The chain combines TRBV12-3 or TRBV12-4 with TRBJ2-3; TRBD2 matches at 8 bases. J was trimmed by 3 bases and V by 5 bases; bases with no gene match: 10. The length of the CDR3 is 16 residues. The CDR3 region has the DNA TGTGCCAGCAGTAACCCCTTAGCGGGATTGACAGATACGCAGTATTTT. It specifies CASSNPLAGLTDTQYF.

This clonotype has more than one count but fewer than ten. The V gene is TRBV9, the J gene TRBJ2-5; D is ambiguous. Looked up from germline, CDR1 is SGDLS and CDR2 is YYNGEE. CDR3 length equals 15 residues. Between the trimmed V and J ends, which lost 5 bases and 2 bases, there was a span of 16 bases. CDR3 residues: CASSDEWGGQETQYF. For the CDR3, the DNA is TGTGCCAGCAGTGATGAGTGGGGTGGTCAAGAGACCCAGTACTTC.

As for this clonotype: This may arise from a read error, as a much more abundant clone is one base away. The V and J genes are TRBV5-5 and TRBJ2-7; the D gene is possibly TRBD1 (6 bases). CDR3 length: 13 amino acids. Germline assignment: CDR1 SGHKS and CDR2 YYEKEE (reference sequence). The CDR3 nucleotides are TGTGTCAGCAGCCGGACAGTCTCCTACGAGCAGTACTTC. It specifies CVSSRTVSYEQYF.

This clonotype was observed many times. J is TRBJ2-7 and V is TRBV15; a possible D gene is TRBD1 (6 bases). The CDR3 extends over 16 amino acids. V was clipped by 1 base and J by 3 bases, with 16 bases between them. CDR1 is LNHNV, CDR2 YYDKDF, per germline (reference sequence). The CDR3 protein is CATSRAGTSLDYEQYF. As DNA, the CDR3 is TGTGCCACCAGCAGAGCCGGGACATCATTGGACTACGAGCAGTACTTC.

This clonotype has ten or more counts. J is TRBJ2-2 and V is TRBV12-3 or TRBV12-4, with 9 bases matching TRBD2. The length of the CDR3 is 16 residues. The J segment lost 5 bases and the V segment lost 6 bases, leaving 10 bases of the junction unmatched. The chain's CDR3 is CASRRSGSTGTGELFF. Here the CDR3 DNA reads TGTGCCAGCAGACGTAGCGGGAGCACAGGAACCGGGGAGCTGTTTTTT.

The gene calls are TRBV20-1 and TRBJ1-1; D unresolved. The CDR3 contains 12 residues. Germline CDR1 DFQATT, CDR2 SNEGSKA (reference sequence). V lost 3 bases, J lost 0 bases, and 5 bases lay in between. CDR3 sequence: CSASSVNTEAFF. In nucleotides, the CDR3 is TGCAGTGCTAGTTCAGTGAACACTGAAGCTTTCTTT.

This clonotype came up many times. J is TRBJ2-6 and V is TRBV9; no reliable D call. The length of the CDR3 is 15 residues. V dropped 3 bases and J dropped 0 bases, with 7 bases sitting between them. From germline, CDR1 is SGDLS and CDR2 YYNGEE. The CDR3 protein is CASSAVLSGANVLTF. In nucleotides, the CDR3 is TGTGCCAGCAGCGCCGTCCTCTCTGGGGCCAACGTCCTGACTTTC. Full variable domain (remainder filled in from reference TRBV9 and TRBJ2-6): DSGVTQTPKHLITATGQRVTLRCSPRSGDLSVYWYQQSLDQGLQFLIQYYNGEERAKGNILERFSAQQFPDLHSELNLSSLELGDSALYFCASSAVLSGANVLTFGAGSRLTVL.

Details on this clonotype: The junction shows a germline mismatch at one end, possibly a read error. J is TRBJ1-5 and V is TRBV5-6; perhaps TRBD1 as D (5 bases). Germline lookup yields CDR1 SGHDT and CDR2 YYEEEE. The CDR3 consists of 15 residues. The CDR3 bases are TGTGCCAGCAGCTTGGGGCAGGGTAGCGATCAGCCCCAGCATTTT. Translated: CASSLGQGSDQPQHF.

A word on this clonotype: The junction and the germline gene differ at one end; a read error may be behind it. The chain links TRBV7-2 to TRBJ1-2; 7 nucleotides align to TRBD1. The CDR3 is made up of 13 amino acids. CDR1 SGHTA and CDR2 FQGNSA come from the germline V gene. The chain's CDR3 is CASNRGTAYGHTF. Written as DNA, the CDR3 is TGTGCCAGCAACCGAGGGACAGCTTATGGCCACACCTTC.

This clonotype was picked up many times. V usage is TRBV12-3 or TRBV12-4 and J usage is TRBJ2-5, with a possible D match to TRBD1 (5 bases). The CDR3 is 14 residues long. The germline V and J ends were trimmed by 5 bases and 1 base, with 11 bases remaining between them. The CDR3 spells CASSQTALQETQYF. CDR3 nucleotide sequence: TGTGCCAGCAGTCAGACAGCGCTCCAAGAGACCCAGTACTTC.

This clonotype has a count of ten or more. Germline is not matched at one junction end, which may reflect a read error. The chain combines TRBV5-5 with TRBJ2-2, with D maybe TRBD2 (5 bases). The germline V gene has CDR1 SGHKS and CDR2 YYEKEE (reference sequence). This CDR3 spans 14 amino acids. DNA of the CDR3: TGTGCCAGCAGCTTCCAGGCGAACACCGGGGAGCTGTTCTTT. The encoded protein is CASSFQANTGELFF.